The 2 T cell receptor beta chains presented below share a single source sample, sequenced in a study of vaccination effects on CD4 cells after COVID-19. These receptors lack a known antigen. Generated by immunoSEQ multiplex PCR, the TCRdb table keeps only in-frame clones and is missing some. The sample consists of around 40,000 clones, under 80% of them appearing once. Within the ViraFEST assay, antigen-specific CD4+ T cells underwent expansion with viral peptide pools prior to sequencing. Cultured cells yielded isolated CD4+ T cells after nine to ten days. The person had PCR-confirmed SARS-CoV-2 infection between March and December 2020. Material: CD4+ T cells from PBMCs cultured with a peptide pool, obtained before COVID-19 vaccination. The receptors come from a human donor who had a prior SARS-CoV-2 infection.

The chain uses TRBV7-3 and TRBJ2-3; no firm D call. The CDR3 length is 15 residues. Germline CDR1 SGHTA, CDR2 FQGTGA. V dropped 1 base and J dropped 4 bases, with 12 bases sitting between them. DNA for the CDR3: TGTGCCAGCAGCTTAAGTAGGGCCACGTCAGATACGCAGTATTTT. Protein product: CASSLSRATSDTQYF.

The sample holds a few counts of this clone. The chain recombines TRBV27 with TRBJ2-3, with 8 positions matching TRBD2. The junction had 4 bases not matched to a gene; V was cut back by 1 base and J by 4 bases. Germline CDR1 reads MNHEY; CDR2 reads SMNVEV (reference sequence). The CDR3 sequence is 15 residues long. CDR3 DNA sequence: TGTGCCAGCAGTTTATTGGCGGGGGGTTCAGATACGCAGTATTTT. Translating gives CASSLLAGGSDTQYF.